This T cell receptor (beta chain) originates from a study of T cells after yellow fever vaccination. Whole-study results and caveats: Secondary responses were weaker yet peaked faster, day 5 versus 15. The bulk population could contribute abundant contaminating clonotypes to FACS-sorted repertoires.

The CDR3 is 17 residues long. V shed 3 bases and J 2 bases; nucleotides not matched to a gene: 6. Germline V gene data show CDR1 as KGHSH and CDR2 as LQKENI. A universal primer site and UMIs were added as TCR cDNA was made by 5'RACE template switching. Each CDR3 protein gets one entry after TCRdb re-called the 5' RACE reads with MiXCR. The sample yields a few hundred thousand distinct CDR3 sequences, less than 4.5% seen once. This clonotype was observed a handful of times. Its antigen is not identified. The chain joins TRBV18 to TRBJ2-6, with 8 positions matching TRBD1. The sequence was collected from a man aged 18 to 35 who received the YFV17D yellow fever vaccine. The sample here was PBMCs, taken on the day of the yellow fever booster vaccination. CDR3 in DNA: TGTGCCAGCTCACCCCAGGGGGCGAAAGCTGGGGCCAACGTCCTGACTTTC. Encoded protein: CASSPQGAKAGANVLTF.